These 5 T cell receptor beta chains originate from one sample sequenced in a study of cytomegalovirus exposure and HLA in healthy donors. The PCR ran on 60 Vbeta and 13 Jbeta primers. Some clones are missing from TCRdb's copy, which holds only in-frame ones; the method was immunoSEQ multiplex PCR. The data show 97,000 or so clones, 63% seen once. The sequencing input was PBMCs. The receptors come from a human donor in good health.

The chain is built from TRBV27 and TRBJ2-3; tentative D call: TRBD1 (6 bases). Trimming took 0 bases from V and 2 from J, leaving 15 bases between them. CDR1 is MNHEY and CDR2 is SMNVEV in the germline V gene (reference sequence). The CDR3 loop spans 17 amino acids. CDR3 residues: CASSLSGGRGTTDTQYF. The CDR3 coding sequence is TGTGCCAGCAGTTTATCGGGCGGAAGGGGGACCACAGATACGCAGTATTTT.

The rearrangement joins TRBV5-1 to TRBJ2-7; tentative D call: TRBD1 (6 bases). Germline V lookup: CDR1 SGHRS, CDR2 YFSETQ. This CDR3 is 13 amino acids long. The V end lost 1 base, the J end lost 4 bases, and 9 bases lay between the germline ends. CDR3: CASSLRQEYEQYF. In nucleotides, the CDR3 is TGCGCCAGCAGCTTGAGACAGGAGTACGAGCAGTACTTC.

This clone was seen just once. The chain recombines TRBV5-4 with TRBJ1-1; 8 positions match TRBD1. V was pared by 3 bases and J by 1 base, with 5 bases of the junction left unmatched. The CDR3 extends over 15 amino acids. Germline CDR1 is SGHNT and CDR2 is YYREEE (reference sequence). CDR3 DNA sequence: TGTGCCAGCAGCTCTTGGACAGGGAGGAACACTGAAGCTTTCTTT. It translates to CASSSWTGRNTEAFF.

The CDR3 here is CASKSVANTQYF. CDR3 DNA sequence: TGTGCCAGCAAGTCGGTCGCGAATACGCAGTATTTT. This chain uses TRBV6-5 with TRBJ2-3; D gene ambiguous. The CDR3 contains 12 residues. V was cut by 7 bases and J by 7 bases, with 12 bases left in between. Germline CDR1 MNHEY, CDR2 SVGAGI.

This clone was counted a single time. V and J are TRBV18 and TRBJ2-3; possible D gene TRBD1, 5 bases. Germline lookup yields CDR1 KGHSH and CDR2 LQKENI. Trimming removed 2 bases at V and 13 bases at J, with 19 bases between. The CDR3 has 14 amino acids. The CDR3 sequence: CASSPTGDLRLEYF. The CDR3 DNA is TGTGCCAGCTCACCAACAGGCGACCTCAGACTGGAGTATTTT.